This entry is about one T cell receptor (beta chain). What this receptor recognizes is not known. No base quality values were provided; no much bigger clone lies one nucleotide off. As encoded in the germline V gene, CDR1 is SGHDT while CDR2 is YYEEEE. From the cysteine up to the phenylalanine, the CDR3 has a length of 12 residues. The retained sequence is limited to the CDR3, 36 bases, with the frame set at the first base. V gives up 7 bases and J gives up 8 bases, and the segment between their germline ends measures 10 bases. Profiling of TCR beta VDJ combinations and CDR3 sequences used genomic DNA as the template. An Illumina HiSeq 2000 was the platform used for TCR repertoire sequencing. As for how the authors treated the data: Repertoires were assessed using TRBV/TRBJ rearrangement plots, CDR3 size and DJ length profiles, and Simpson's diversity index. Whichever DNA sequence was most abundant in the deep sequencing data was defined as the immunodominant clone. CDR3 amino acid sequences were checked for sharing across subjects and were also compared against the VDJdb database and published repertoires. TCRdb passed the public sequencing reads through fastp at Q25 and MiXCR, retaining productive beta sequences. Each entry merges the rows of one CDR3 protein and shows their most common DNA and genes. These V and J calls originate from TCRdb's pipeline instead of the authors' own analysis. The sample table records 100,000 to 150,000 distinct CDR3 sequences; around 48% of these occur just once. Roughly 2.7% of the sample is in the top ten clones.

The source of the sample is a study of CD8+CD57+ T cells in acquired aplastic anemia (dated by TCRdb to the late 2010s). Regarding the study in general: A mean of approximately 2.9 ug of DNA, ranging from roughly 0.19 to 27.4 ug, was extracted from sorted CD4+ and CD8+ cells. An average of around 10 million reads for CD4+ cells and 11 million or so reads for CD8+ cells was obtained from healthy donor samples.

Beyond this particular receptor, the publication reports: No significant difference in CD8+ Simpson's diversity was found between patients and healthy controls (P=0.060). Roughly 30 CD8+ CDR3 sequences were shared between patients and controls but appeared highly expressed in patients and within their immunodominant clones.

TCR repertoires of sorted CD4+ and CD8+ blood T cells from severe aplastic anemia patients and healthy subjects were deep-sequenced in the study. Ficoll-Paque density gradient centrifugation was used to isolate peripheral blood mononuclear cells. Before DNA was extracted, CD4+ and CD8+ T cells were sorted using either FACS or magnetic beads. The clonotype originates from a human donor in good health, serving as a control. The V and J genes are TRBV5-6 and TRBJ1-6, with the identity of the D gene unclear. The specimen was sorted CD4+, CD8+, or CD8+CD57+ T cells (not recorded which) from PBMCs. The encoded CDR3 is CASSRTDSPLHF. The DNA is TGTGCCAGCTCGAGGACGGATTCACCCCTCCACTTT. Reference TRBV5-6 and TRBJ1-6 genes cover what lies past the CDR3, so the full variable domain is DAGVTQSPTHLIKTRGQQVTLRCSPKSGHDTVSWYQQALGQGPQFIFQYYEEEERQRGNFPDRFSGHQFPNYSSELNVNALLLGDSALYLCASSRTDSPLHFGNGTRLTVT.